This TCR beta chain was sequenced for a study of T cell changes during pregnancy in multiple sclerosis (dated by TCRdb to between 2017 and 2020). Regarding the study in general: Changes in the T cell repertoire over the course of pregnancy were examined in this study in women with multiple sclerosis.

Of note for this clone: Its antigen is currently not known. No quality values exist for individual bases; no much larger clone is one base distant.

The CDR3 covers 14 residues, taking in both the cysteine and the phenylalanine. Just CDR3 DNA is preserved here, 42 bases in frame from base 1. CDR1 SGHNT and CDR2 YENEEA are derived from the germline V gene. Trimming takes 11 bases off V and 6 bases off J; junction bases not matched to a gene: 12. The method was the immunoSEQ multiplex PCR assay. Not all clones reach the TCRdb copy of this immuneACCESS table, which keeps in-frame sequences only. Checked studies attribute under half of the gap to unresolved V genes and leave the rest unexplained. This sample has 75,000 to 100,000 clones in its table, and roughly nine tenths of those were observed once. The leading ten clones occupy about 0.75% of the sample.

This sequence originates from a female donor in good health, enrolled as a control in a pregnancy study. Rearrangement joined TRBV11-3 to TRBJ2-1; 8 central nucleotides agree with TRBD1. The sequencing used peripheral blood, collected in the second trimester of pregnancy. The DNA sequence is as follows: TGTGCCGTTGCTCCGGGACAGGCATCCAATGAGCAGTTCTTC. Translated, this gives CAVAPGQASNEQFF.